A selection of T cell receptor beta chains follows, all from one sample in a study of blood T cell repertoires in COVID-19. Sequenced by immunoSEQ multiplex PCR; TCRdb stores in-frame clones only, minus some. In the table there are 55,000 to 75,000 clones, about 68% of which are singletons. Sequences were obtained from peripheral blood. These receptors all come from a woman in her 70s with acute or convalescent COVID-19. Both conserved end residues are part of each CDR3. Each record gives: D gene, J gene, V gene, clone size, CDR3 DNA, CDR3 protein. A D gene is named only where the DNA matches it firmly. Clone sizes are given selectively: once, few, many, or a class where the clone is expanded.

TRBD1,TRBJ2-2,TRBV6-5,.,TGTGCCAGCATCGGACAGGGGACCGGGGAGCTGTTTTTT,CASIGQGTGELFF
TRBD1,TRBJ1-1,TRBV5-1,.,TGCGCCAGCAGCAACGGACAGGGAAGGGGTTCGGGGACTGAAGCTTTCTTT,CASSNGQGRGSGTEAFF
.,TRBJ2-7,TRBV5-5,.,TGTGCCAGCAGCCGCGGTTTGCCAACCTACGAGCAGTACTTC,CASSRGLPTYEQYF
.,TRBJ2-2,TRBV5-1,.,TGCGCCAGCAGGAGGTCGCCCAACGGGGAGCTGTTTTTT,CASRRSPNGELFF
.,TRBJ1-1,TRBV9,.,TGTGCCAGCAGCGTTCAGGGCTCTGGGCTGGGTACTGAAGCTTTCTTT,CASSVQGSGLGTEAFF
.,TRBJ1-5,TRBV10-3,.,TGTGCCATCCCGTTCCCCCAGCATTTT,CAIPFPQHF
.,TRBJ2-1,TRBV15,.,TGTGCCACCAGCAGCAGGGGCTACAATGAGCAGTTCTTC,CATSSRGYNEQFF
.,TRBJ1-1,TRBV9,.,TGTGCCAGCAGCGTAGGTCCTGGGCAGATGAACACTGAAGCTTTCTTT,CASSVGPGQMNTEAFF
TRBD1,TRBJ2-7,TRBV15,.,TGTGCCACCACTACGGGACAGACGAAGGAGCAGTACTTC,CATTTGQTKEQYF
TRBD1,TRBJ1-1,TRBV5-1,.,TGCGCCAGCAGCTCGGGACAGCCGAACACTGAAGCTTTCTTT,CASSSGQPNTEAFF
.,TRBJ1-4,TRBV5-4,.,TGTGCCAGCAGCTTGGGGCAGGGCCAGTCTGAAAAACTGTTTTTT,CASSLGQGQSEKLFF
.,TRBJ1-2,TRBV7-9,few,TGTGCCAGCAGCTTATCGGGGGAGGAGGTTATCTATGGCTACACCTTC,CASSLSGEEVIYGYTF
TRBD2,TRBJ2-2,TRBV3-1/TRBV3-2,.,TGTGCCAGCAGCACTCGGGGGGTTGGGCAGGGATCGAGAACCGGGGAGCTGTTTTTT,CASSTRGVGQGSRTGELFF
.,TRBJ1-3,TRBV11-2,.,TGTGCCAGCAGCTTAGAGTCCGGGGGGCGAGGAAACACCATATATTTT,CASSLESGGRGNTIYF
TRBD1,TRBJ2-1,TRBV6-5,.,TGTGCCAGCAGTTTGACAGGGGCGACCTACAATGAGCAGTTCTTC,CASSLTGATYNEQFF
TRBD1,TRBJ2-1,TRBV19,.,TGTGCCAGTAGTACGGCGGGACAGGGCCTACAAAATGAGCAGTTCTTC,CASSTAGQGLQNEQFF
TRBD1,TRBJ1-1,TRBV15,.,TGTGCCACAATCTCACAGGGGTATAGGGGCGAAGCTTTCTTT,CATISQGYRGEAFF
.,TRBJ1-1,TRBV19,.,TGTGCCAGTAGTATTGGTAGCATGAACACTGAAGCTTTCTTT,CASSIGSMNTEAFF
.,TRBJ1-5,TRBV19,medium-sized,TGTGCCAGTAGTATAGAACACCTTAGCAATCAGCCCCAGCATTTT,CASSIEHLSNQPQHF
TRBD2,TRBJ2-5,TRBV18,.,TGTGCCAGCTCACCACCGGGACTAGCGGGAGGGTTCCAAGAGACCCAGTACTTC,CASSPPGLAGGFQETQYF
TRBD1,TRBJ1-6,TRBV9,.,TGTGCCAGCAGCGCAACGGGACAGGGTTCACCCCTCCACTTT,CASSATGQGSPLHF
.,TRBJ1-6,TRBV3-1/TRBV3-2,.,TGTGCCAGCAGCCAAGAGGGGGGGTGGTTATCGAATAATTCACCCCTCCACTTT,CASSQEGGWLSNNSPLHF
TRBD1,TRBJ1-5,TRBV27,.,TGTGCCAGCAGTACCCGACAGGGGTCGGTTCAGCCCCAGCATTTT,CASSTRQGSVQPQHF
TRBD2,TRBJ2-2,TRBV29-1,.,TGCAGCGTTCTCCGGACTAGCGGGGTGAACACCGGGGAGCTGTTTTTT,CSVLRTSGVNTGELFF
TRBD1,TRBJ1-6,TRBV5-1,.,TGCGCCAGCAGCTCTACAGGGGGCAAATCACCCCTCCACTTT,CASSSTGGKSPLHF
TRBD2,TRBJ2-7,TRBV18,.,TGTGCCAGCTCTCGACTCACTAGCGGGAGGGCCGAGAACGAGCAGTACTTC,CASSRLTSGRAENEQYF
TRBD2,TRBJ2-1,TRBV29-1,.,TGCAGCGTTGTTGCGGGCGGGAGACCCTACAATGAGCAGTTCTTC,CSVVAGGRPYNEQFF
.,TRBJ2-1,TRBV5-1,.,TGCGCCAGCAGCTTGGACAGGACAGCGACTTACAATGAGCAGTTCTTC,CASSLDRTATYNEQFF
TRBD2,TRBJ2-1,TRBV29-1,.,TGCAGCGTTAACTTCCCGAGCGGGGGGCCCGGGAATGAGCAGTTCTTC,CSVNFPSGGPGNEQFF
.,TRBJ1-1,TRBV9,.,TGTGCCAGCAGCGAAAACAGGATGAACACTGAAGCTTTCTTT,CASSENRMNTEAFF
.,TRBJ2-5,TRBV25-1,.,TGTGCCAGCAGTGAAATTGCAGGCCCCATCCAAGAGACCCAGTACTTC,CASSEIAGPIQETQYF
TRBD1,TRBJ1-1,TRBV5-1,.,TGCGCCAGCAGCTCTCCGGGACAGCCGAACACTGAAGCTTTCTTT,CASSSPGQPNTEAFF
.,TRBJ1-2,TRBV6-4,.,TGTGCCAGCAGTGACTCAGGGGGCTATGGCTACACCTTC,CASSDSGGYGYTF
TRBD1,TRBJ2-7,TRBV12-3/TRBV12-4,few,TGTGCCAGCAGTGGGACAGGGACCTACGAGCAGTACTTC,CASSGTGTYEQYF
.,TRBJ1-2,TRBV29-1,.,TGCAGCGTTGCCCAGTATGGCTACACCTTC,CSVAQYGYTF
TRBD1,TRBJ1-1,TRBV11-1,.,TGTGCCAGCAGCCACAGACAGGGGGCTTCGGAAGCTTTCTTT,CASSHRQGASEAFF
.,TRBJ1-4,TRBV9,.,TGTGCCAGCAGCGGTTCAGGGTCAACTAATGAAAAACTGTTTTTT,CASSGSGSTNEKLFF
TRBD1,TRBJ2-3,TRBV29-1,.,TGCAGCGTTGAAGACCCGGGACAGGTAGATACGCAGTATTTT,CSVEDPGQVDTQYF
TRBD1,TRBJ1-1,TRBV6-5,few,TGTGCCAGCAGTTCCATACAGGGGAATACTGAAGCTTTCTTT,CASSSIQGNTEAFF
.,TRBJ1-2,TRBV2,few,TGTGCCAGCAGTCAGGAGGCGGACGATGGCTACACCTTC,CASSQEADDGYTF
TRBD2,TRBJ2-7,TRBV11-3,.,TGTGCCAGCAGCTTAGGCGGGACTACCAGCGAGCAGTACTTC,CASSLGGTTSEQYF
TRBD2,TRBJ2-7,TRBV9,.,TGTGCCAGCAGCCCGACTAGCGGAGCCTACGAGCAGTACTTC,CASSPTSGAYEQYF
TRBD2,TRBJ2-3,TRBV7-2,.,TGTGCCAGCAGCTTAGATCTCCTAGCGGGGGGGACAGATACGCAGTATTTT,CASSLDLLAGGTDTQYF
TRBD1,TRBJ1-5,TRBV6-5,few,TGTGCCAGCAGCTTGCAGGGGGATAGCAATCAGCCCCAGCATTTT,CASSLQGDSNQPQHF
TRBD2,TRBJ2-1,TRBV19,.,TGTGCCAGCACCGCCTGGACTAGCGGGATGCGCTCCTACAATGAGCAGTTCTTC,CASTAWTSGMRSYNEQFF
.,TRBJ2-6,TRBV5-1,few,TGCGCCAGCAGCCCGAGCTCTGGGGCCAACGTCCTGACTTTC,CASSPSSGANVLTF
.,TRBJ1-4,TRBV29-1,.,TGCAGCGCCGGAGTGGAGCGAGAAAAACTGTTTTTT,CSAGVEREKLFF
.,TRBJ1-2,TRBV6-4,.,TGTGCCAGCAGTGCTGATCGCGGAGGTTATGGCTACACCTTC,CASSADRGGYGYTF
.,TRBJ1-5,TRBV5-6,.,TGTGCCAGCAGCTCGTTTAGAGGCGGAAATAGCAATCAGCCCCAGCATTTT,CASSSFRGGNSNQPQHF
TRBD1,TRBJ2-2,TRBV2,.,TGTGCCAGCAGTGAATGGCAGGGGGATTACACCGGGGAGCTGTTTTTT,CASSEWQGDYTGELFF
.,TRBJ1-2,TRBV7-2,.,TGTGCCAGCAGCTTCAAACAGGGATCCTATGGCTACACCTTC,CASSFKQGSYGYTF